This T cell receptor (beta chain) was found in a study of graft-versus-host responses after intestinal transplantation. Using immunoSEQ multiplex PCR, the repertoire was profiled, and TCRdb retains in-frame clones only, with some absent. Of tens of thousands of clones in the sample, roughly four fifths are singletons; the top ten hold roughly 3.4%. The sequencing here drew on PBMCs, taken 1,000 to 1,200 days after transplant. This receptor was taken from a human patient who received an intestinal transplant, so some T cells may come from the graft donor.

Here the CDR3 reads CASSQAGNTIYF. The CDR3 DNA reads TGTGCCAGCAGCCAAGCTGGAAACACCATATATTTT. The chain recombines TRBV7-6 with TRBJ1-3; D not resolved. V was shortened by 5 bases and J by 2 bases, with 4 bases between the two germline ends. CDR3 length: 12 amino acids. Per germline, CDR1 SGHVS and CDR2 FNYEAQ.